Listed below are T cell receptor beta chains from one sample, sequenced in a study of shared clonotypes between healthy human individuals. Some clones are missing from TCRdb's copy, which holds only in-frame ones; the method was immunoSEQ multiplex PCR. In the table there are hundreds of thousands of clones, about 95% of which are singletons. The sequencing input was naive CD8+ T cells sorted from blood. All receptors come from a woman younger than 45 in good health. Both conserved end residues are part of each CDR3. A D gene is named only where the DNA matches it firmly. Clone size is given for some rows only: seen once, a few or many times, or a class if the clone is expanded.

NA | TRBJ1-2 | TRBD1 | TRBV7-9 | TGTGCCAGCAGCTTAGGGACAGGGGGCATCCGTATACATGGCTACACCTTC | CASSLGTGGIRIHGYTF
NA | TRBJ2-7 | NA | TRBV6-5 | TGTGCCAGCAGTTACCTACAGGGTTACGAGCAGTACTTC | CASSYLQGYEQYF
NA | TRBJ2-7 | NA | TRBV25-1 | TGTGCCAGCAGTGAATATCAGGGATCCCCAGCCTACGAGCAGTACTTC | CASSEYQGSPAYEQYF
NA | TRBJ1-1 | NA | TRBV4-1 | TGCGCCAGCAGCCCGACGAGGGTGGGGAACACTGAAGCTTTCTTT | CASSPTRVGNTEAFF
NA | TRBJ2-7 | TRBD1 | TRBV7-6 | TGTGCCAGCAGCTTTAGGGACAGGGACTACGAGCAGTACTTC | CASSFRDRDYEQYF
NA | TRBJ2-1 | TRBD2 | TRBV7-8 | TGTGCCAGCAGCTCCCGGGACTACTCCTACAATGAGCAGTTCTTC | CASSSRDYSYNEQFF
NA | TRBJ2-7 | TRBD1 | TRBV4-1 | TGCGCCAGCAGCCATGGACAGGGGACCTACGAGCAGTACTTC | CASSHGQGTYEQYF
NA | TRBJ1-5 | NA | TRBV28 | TGTGCCAGCAGTTTATTAGGGGAAAGGGGACAGCCCCAGCATTTT | CASSLLGERGQPQHF
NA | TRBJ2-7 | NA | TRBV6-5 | TGTGCCAGCAGTTACTCGATAGGTTTAGTCTCCTACGAGCAGTACTTC | CASSYSIGLVSYEQYF
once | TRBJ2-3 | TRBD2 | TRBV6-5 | TGTGCCAGCTTCCCCGGGGGGGGTGATACGCAGTATTTT | CASFPGGGDTQYF
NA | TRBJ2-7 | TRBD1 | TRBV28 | TGTGCCAGCAGTCCCGGGACAGTGTACGAGCAGTACTTC | CASSPGTVYEQYF
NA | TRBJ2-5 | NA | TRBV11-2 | TGTGCCAGCAGCTTTTACGCGGGACCCCAAGAGACCCAGTACTTC | CASSFYAGPQETQYF
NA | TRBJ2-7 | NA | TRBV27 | TGTGCCAGCAGTTCGGGCGCCTACGAGCAGTACTTC | CASSSGAYEQYF
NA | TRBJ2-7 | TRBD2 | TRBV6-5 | TGTGCCAGCAGTTCCGGACTAGCGATCGACGAGCAGTACTTC | CASSSGLAIDEQYF
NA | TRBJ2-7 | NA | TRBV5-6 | TGTGCCAGCGCCGTGGGCCACTCCTACGAGCAGTACTTC | CASAVGHSYEQYF
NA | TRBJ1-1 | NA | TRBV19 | TGTGCCAGTAGTATAGATCAGGGGAGGGCCACTGAAGCTTTCTTT | CASSIDQGRATEAFF
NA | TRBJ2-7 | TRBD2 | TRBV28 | TGTGCCAGCAGTTTGAGTAGCGGGAGTTCATCATACGAGCAGTACTTC | CASSLSSGSSSYEQYF
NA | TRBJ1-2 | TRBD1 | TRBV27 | TGTGCCAGCAGTCCCTCCTCAGGGGGCGTGCACTATGGCTACACCTTC | CASSPSSGGVHYGYTF
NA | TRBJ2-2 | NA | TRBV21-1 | TGTGCCAGCAGCAAAGAGGATGAGGGGTACTCCACCGGGGAGCTGTTTTTT | CASSKEDEGYSTGELFF
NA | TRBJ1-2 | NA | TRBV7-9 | TGTGCCAGCAGGGGCACTTTAGGGGGCTACACCTTC | CASRGTLGGYTF
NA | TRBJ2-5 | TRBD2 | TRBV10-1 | TGCGCCAGCAGTGATTTCCGGGAGGGCCAAGAGACCCAGTACTTC | CASSDFREGQETQYF
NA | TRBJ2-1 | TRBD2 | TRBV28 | TGTGCCAGCAGTTCCTGGGAGGCGGGAGTTCACAATGAGCAGTTCTTC | CASSSWEAGVHNEQFF
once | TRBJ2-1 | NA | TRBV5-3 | TGTGCCAGAAGGATCGCGGCCGAGGGACTTTCAGACAATGAGCAGTTCTTC | CARRIAAEGLSDNEQFF
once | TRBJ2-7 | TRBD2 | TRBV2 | TGTGCCAGCATCCCAGCGGGAGCCTACGAGCAGTACTTC | CASIPAGAYEQYF
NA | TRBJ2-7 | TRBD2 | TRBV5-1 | TGCGCCAGCAGCCCGCAGGGGTTGGGACTAGCGGGAGTTCAAGAGCAGTACTTC | CASSPQGLGLAGVQEQYF
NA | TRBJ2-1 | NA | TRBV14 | TGTGCCAGCAGCCCGACTGGGGACTCCTACAATGAGCAGTTCTTC | CASSPTGDSYNEQFF
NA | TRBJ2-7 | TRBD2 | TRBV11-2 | TGTGCCAGCAGCCTCCTAGCGGGAGAGTTCCCTTACGAGCAGTACTTC | CASSLLAGEFPYEQYF
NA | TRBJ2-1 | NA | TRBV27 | TGTGCCAGCAGTTTCACTAGTGACTACAATGAGCAGTTCTTC | CASSFTSDYNEQFF
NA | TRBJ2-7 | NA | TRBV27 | TGTGCCAGCAGTTTATCGGGGGACAACGAGCAGTACTTC | CASSLSGDNEQYF
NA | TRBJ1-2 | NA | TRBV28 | TGTGCCAGCAGTTTCGGCAGTGGCTACACCTTC | CASSFGSGYTF
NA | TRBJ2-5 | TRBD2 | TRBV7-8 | TGTGCCAGCAGCTTAGCGTACCAGCGGGAGGGAGAGACCCAGTACTTC | CASSLAYQREGETQYF
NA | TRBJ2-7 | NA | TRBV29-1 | TGCAGCGTTGCCCCCAGTGGATACGAGCAGTACTTC | CSVAPSGYEQYF
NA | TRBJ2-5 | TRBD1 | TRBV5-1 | TGCGCCAGCAGGGGGACAGTCAAGTTCCAAGAGACCCAGTACTTC | CASRGTVKFQETQYF
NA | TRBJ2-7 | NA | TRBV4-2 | TGTGCCAGCAGCCAAGCGAGGGCTAGCTCCTACGAGCAGTACTTC | CASSQARASSYEQYF
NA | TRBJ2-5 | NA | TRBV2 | TGTGCCATTCGACCAGGGGCTTTAGACTTC | CAIRPGALDF
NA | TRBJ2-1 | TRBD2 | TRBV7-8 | TGTGCCAGCAGCGCCGGGGCCCAACTAGCGTACCTCGATGAGCAGTTCTTC | CASSAGAQLAYLDEQFF
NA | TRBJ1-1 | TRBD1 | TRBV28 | TGTGCCAGCAGCTCCGGACAGGGGCCGGGGGAAGCTTTCTTT | CASSSGQGPGEAFF